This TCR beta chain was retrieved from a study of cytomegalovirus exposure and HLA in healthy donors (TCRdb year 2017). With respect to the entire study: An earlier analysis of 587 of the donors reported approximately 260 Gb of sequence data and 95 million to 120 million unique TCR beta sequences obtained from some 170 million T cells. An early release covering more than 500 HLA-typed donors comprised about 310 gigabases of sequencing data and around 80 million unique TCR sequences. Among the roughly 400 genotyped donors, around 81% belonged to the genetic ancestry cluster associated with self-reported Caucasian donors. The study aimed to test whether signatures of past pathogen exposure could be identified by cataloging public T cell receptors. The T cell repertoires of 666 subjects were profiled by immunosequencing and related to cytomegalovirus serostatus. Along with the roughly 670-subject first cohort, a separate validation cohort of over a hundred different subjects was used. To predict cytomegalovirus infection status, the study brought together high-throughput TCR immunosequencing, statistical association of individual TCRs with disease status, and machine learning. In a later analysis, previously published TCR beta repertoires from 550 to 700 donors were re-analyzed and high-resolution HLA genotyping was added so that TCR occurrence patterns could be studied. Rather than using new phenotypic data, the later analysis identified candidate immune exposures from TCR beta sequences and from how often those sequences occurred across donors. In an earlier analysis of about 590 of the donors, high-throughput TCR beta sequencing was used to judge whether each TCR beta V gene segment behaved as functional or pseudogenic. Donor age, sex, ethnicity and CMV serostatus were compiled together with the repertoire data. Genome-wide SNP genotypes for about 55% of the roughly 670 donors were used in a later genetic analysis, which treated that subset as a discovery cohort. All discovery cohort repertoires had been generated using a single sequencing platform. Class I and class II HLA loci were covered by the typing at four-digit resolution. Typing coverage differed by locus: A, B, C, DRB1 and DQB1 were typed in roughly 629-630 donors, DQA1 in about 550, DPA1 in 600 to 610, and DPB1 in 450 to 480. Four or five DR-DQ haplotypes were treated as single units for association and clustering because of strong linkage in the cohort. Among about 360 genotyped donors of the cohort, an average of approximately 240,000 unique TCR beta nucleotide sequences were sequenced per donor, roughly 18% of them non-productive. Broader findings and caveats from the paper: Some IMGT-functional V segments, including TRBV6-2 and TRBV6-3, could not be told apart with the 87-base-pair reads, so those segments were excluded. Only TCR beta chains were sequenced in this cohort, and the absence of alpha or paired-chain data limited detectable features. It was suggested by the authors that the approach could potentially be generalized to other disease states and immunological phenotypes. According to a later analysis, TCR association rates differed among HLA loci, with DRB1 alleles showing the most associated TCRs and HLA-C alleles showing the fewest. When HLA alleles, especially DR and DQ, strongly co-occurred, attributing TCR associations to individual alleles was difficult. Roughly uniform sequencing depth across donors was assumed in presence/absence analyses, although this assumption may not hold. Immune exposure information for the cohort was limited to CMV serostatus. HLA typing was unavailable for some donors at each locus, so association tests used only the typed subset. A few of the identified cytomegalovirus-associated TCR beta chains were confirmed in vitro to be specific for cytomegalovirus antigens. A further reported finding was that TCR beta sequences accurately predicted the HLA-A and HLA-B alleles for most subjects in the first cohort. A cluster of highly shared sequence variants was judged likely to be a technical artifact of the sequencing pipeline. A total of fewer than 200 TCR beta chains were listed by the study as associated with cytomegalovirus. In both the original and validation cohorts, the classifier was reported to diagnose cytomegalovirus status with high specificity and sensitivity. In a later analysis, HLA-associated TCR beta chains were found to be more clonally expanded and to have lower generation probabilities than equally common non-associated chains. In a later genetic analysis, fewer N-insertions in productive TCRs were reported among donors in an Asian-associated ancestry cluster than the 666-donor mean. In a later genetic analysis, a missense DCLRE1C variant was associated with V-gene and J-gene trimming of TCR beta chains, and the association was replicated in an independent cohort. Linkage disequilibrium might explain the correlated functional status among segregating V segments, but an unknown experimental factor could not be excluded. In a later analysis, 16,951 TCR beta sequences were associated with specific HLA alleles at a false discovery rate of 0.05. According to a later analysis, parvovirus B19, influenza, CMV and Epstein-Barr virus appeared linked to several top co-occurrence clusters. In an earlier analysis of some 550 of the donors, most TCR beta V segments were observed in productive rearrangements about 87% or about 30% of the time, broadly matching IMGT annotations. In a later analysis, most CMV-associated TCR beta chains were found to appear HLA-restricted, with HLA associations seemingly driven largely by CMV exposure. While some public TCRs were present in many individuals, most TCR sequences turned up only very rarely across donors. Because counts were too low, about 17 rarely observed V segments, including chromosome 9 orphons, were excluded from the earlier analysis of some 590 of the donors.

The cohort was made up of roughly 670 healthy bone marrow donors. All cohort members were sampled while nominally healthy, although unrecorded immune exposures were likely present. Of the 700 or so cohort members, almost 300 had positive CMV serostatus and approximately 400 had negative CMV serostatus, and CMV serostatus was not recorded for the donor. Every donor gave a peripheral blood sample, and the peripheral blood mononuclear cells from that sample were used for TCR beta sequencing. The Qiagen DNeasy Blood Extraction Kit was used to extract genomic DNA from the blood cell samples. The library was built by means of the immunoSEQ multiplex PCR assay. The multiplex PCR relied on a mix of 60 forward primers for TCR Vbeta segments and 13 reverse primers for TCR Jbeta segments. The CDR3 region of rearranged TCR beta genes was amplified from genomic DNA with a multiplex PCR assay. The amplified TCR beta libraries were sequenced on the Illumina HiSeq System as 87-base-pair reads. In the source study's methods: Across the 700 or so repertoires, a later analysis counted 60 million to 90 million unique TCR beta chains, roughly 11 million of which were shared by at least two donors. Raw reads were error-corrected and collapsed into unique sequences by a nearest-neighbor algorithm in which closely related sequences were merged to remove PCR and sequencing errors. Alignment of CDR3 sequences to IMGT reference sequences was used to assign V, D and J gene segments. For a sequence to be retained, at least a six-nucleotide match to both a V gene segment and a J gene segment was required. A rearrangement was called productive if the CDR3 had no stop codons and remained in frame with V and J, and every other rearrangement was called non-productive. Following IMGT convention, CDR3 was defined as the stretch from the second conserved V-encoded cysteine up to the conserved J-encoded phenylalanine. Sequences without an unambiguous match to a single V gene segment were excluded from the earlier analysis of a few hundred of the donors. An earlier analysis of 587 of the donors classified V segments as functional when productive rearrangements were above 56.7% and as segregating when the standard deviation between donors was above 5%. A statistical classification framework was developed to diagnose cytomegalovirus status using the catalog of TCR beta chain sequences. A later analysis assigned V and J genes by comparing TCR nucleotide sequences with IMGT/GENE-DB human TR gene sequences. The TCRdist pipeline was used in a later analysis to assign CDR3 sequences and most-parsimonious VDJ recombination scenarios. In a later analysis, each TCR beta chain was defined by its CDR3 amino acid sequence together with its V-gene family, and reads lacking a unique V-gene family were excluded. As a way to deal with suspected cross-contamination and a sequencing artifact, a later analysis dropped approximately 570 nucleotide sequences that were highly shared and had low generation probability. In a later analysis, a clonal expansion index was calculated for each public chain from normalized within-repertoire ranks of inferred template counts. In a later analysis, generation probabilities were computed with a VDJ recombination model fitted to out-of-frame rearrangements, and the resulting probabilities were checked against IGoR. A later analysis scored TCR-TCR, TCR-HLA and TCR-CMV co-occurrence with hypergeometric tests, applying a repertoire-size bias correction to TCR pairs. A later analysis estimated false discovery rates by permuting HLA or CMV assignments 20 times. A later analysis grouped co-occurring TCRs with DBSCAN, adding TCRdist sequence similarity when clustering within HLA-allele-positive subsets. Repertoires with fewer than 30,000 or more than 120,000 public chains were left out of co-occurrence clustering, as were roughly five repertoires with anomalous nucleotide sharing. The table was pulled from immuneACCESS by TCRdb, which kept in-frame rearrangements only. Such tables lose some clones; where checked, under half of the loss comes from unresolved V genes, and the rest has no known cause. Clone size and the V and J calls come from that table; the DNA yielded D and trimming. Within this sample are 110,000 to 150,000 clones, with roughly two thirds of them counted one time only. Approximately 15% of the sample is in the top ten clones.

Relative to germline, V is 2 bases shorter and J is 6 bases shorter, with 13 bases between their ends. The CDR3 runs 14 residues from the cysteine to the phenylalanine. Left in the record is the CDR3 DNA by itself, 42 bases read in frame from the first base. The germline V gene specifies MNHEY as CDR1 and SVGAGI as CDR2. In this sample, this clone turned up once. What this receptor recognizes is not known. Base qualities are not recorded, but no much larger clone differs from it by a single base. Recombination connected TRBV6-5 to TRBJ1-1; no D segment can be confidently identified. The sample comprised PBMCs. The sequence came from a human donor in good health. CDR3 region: CASSYEGIGAEAFF. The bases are TGTGCCAGCAGTTACGAGGGAATCGGCGCTGAAGCTTTCTTT.